The 17 T cell receptor beta chains given below trace back to one sample, sequenced in a study of OX40 agonist ivuxolimab in advanced cancers. The protocol was immunoSEQ multiplex PCR, while the TCRdb copy is restricted to in-frame clones and leaves out a portion. The sample has 95,000 or so clones; under 85% are singletons. The sample was CD4+ or CD8+ T cells sorted from blood, taken in a trial of the OX40 agonist ivuxolimab. The receptors come from an adult with an advanced solid tumor such as melanoma, head and neck, liver or kidney cancer.

This rearrangement joins TRBV19 to TRBJ2-7; the D gene is possibly TRBD2 (6 bases). Germline V gives CDR1 LNHDA, CDR2 SQIVND (reference sequence). CDR3 size: 12 residues. V lost 7 bases and J 4 bases, leaving 11 bases between the germline ends. CDR3 DNA sequence: TGTGCCAGTATCGGGGAGGAGTACGAGCAGTACTTC. Translation gives CASIGEEYEQYF.

In its sample, this clone was seen once. The J gene is TRBJ2-7, the V gene TRBV7-9; no clear D gene. Germline loops: CDR1 SEHNR, CDR2 FQNEAQ (reference sequence). Trimming removed 1 base from V and 7 bases from J, with 17 bases in between. The CDR3 sequence is 15 residues long. The CDR3 region is CASSLEWAGAEEQYF. The CDR3 DNA reads TGTGCCAGCAGCTTAGAATGGGCAGGCGCGGAGGAGCAGTACTTC.

The chain couples TRBV5-1 to TRBJ1-5; unclear D gene. This CDR3 has 15 amino acids. Trimming took 0 bases from V and 0 from J, leaving 7 bases between them. In germline, CDR1 is SGHRS, CDR2 YFSETQ. The CDR3 is CASSLAGLSNQPQHF. CDR3 bases: TGCGCCAGCAGCTTGGCCGGGCTTAGCAATCAGCCCCAGCATTTT.

This clone was seen just once. The chain carries TRBV30 and TRBJ1-4, with TRBD1 identical over 10 bases. Germline CDR1 GTSNPN, CDR2 SVGIG (reference sequence). The ends lost 3 bases at V and 7 bases at J; junction bases unmatched: 5. The CDR3 has 14 amino acids. The CDR3 reads CAWRKTGGFEKLFF. DNA of the CDR3: TGTGCCTGGAGGAAGACAGGGGGCTTTGAAAAACTGTTTTTT.

This clone appeared a few times. The rearrangement links TRBV27 to TRBJ2-5, with D possibly TRBD2 on 6 matching bases. The ends were cut back, 6 bases at V and 0 bases at J, with 14 bases in the middle. Per germline, CDR1 MNHEY and CDR2 SMNVEV (reference sequence). The CDR3 is made up of 15 amino acids. The CDR3 nucleotides are TGTGCCAGCAGCGAGATGAGCGGGTACCAAGAGACCCAGTACTTC. As protein: CASSEMSGYQETQYF.

The CDR3 loop reads CASTQREAFF. In DNA, the CDR3 is TGTGCCAGCACCCAGCGGGAAGCTTTCTTT. This chain connects TRBV2 to TRBJ1-1; D unresolved. V shed 7 bases and J shed 8 bases, with 8 bases lying between them. This CDR3 region has 10 residues. The germline CDR1 and CDR2 sequences are SNHLY and FYNNEI.

This clone was recorded once. V is TRBV2 and J is TRBJ2-7; maybe TRBD2 (6 bases). V dropped 2 bases and J dropped 3 bases, with 14 bases sitting between them. The CDR3 runs to 15 residues. Germline V gene lookup returns CDR1 SNHLY and CDR2 FYNNEI. CDR3 protein: CASSEWAGSNYEQYF. The CDR3 coding sequence is TGTGCCAGCAGTGAATGGGCCGGGAGTAACTACGAGCAGTACTTC. Full variable domain (missing parts from reference TRBV2 and TRBJ2-7): EPEVTQTPSHQVTQMGQEVILRCVPISNHLYFYWYRQILGQKVEFLVSFYNNEISEKSEIFDDQFSVERPDGSNFTLKIRSTKLEDSAMYFCASSEWAGSNYEQYFGPGTRLTVT.

The rearrangement uses TRBV9 and TRBJ2-2; 13 bases align to TRBD2. Germline V gives CDR1 SGDLS, CDR2 YYNGEE. J gave up 4 bases and V 2 bases, and 8 bases lay outside the gene matches. The CDR3 extends over 18 amino acids. CDR3 sequence: CASSVAGLAGVSTGELFF. DNA for the CDR3: TGTGCCAGCAGCGTGGCTGGACTAGCGGGAGTAAGCACCGGGGAGCTGTTTTTT.

The rearrangement links TRBV11-2 to TRBJ1-6; D is perhaps TRBD1 (5 bases). The V and J ends lost 4 bases and 0 bases respectively, with 16 bases between them. CDR1 and CDR2 from the germline V gene are SGHAT and FQNNGV. The CDR3 has 18 residues. CDR3 bases: TGTGCCAGCAGCTGGAGAGGGGCCAGGAGCTCCTATAATTCACCCCTCCACTTT. Translating it yields CASSWRGARSSYNSPLHF.

The genes are TRBV27 and TRBJ2-7; D may be TRBD2 (5 bases). CDR3 length: 14 residues. Germline CDR1 and CDR2: MNHEY and SMNVEV (reference sequence). V shed 5 bases and J shed 2 bases, with 13 bases lying between them. Here the CDR3 DNA reads TGTGCCAGCAGTCCGGCCTGGGGAGCCTACGAGCAGTACTTC. As protein: CASSPAWGAYEQYF.

This chain uses TRBV28 with TRBJ1-5, with D unclear. Germline lookup yields CDR1 MDHEN and CDR2 SYDVKM. The CDR3 extends over 16 amino acids. Trimming removed 1 base from V and 0 bases from J, with 10 bases in between. The CDR3 sequence: CASSLLGLGSNQPQHF. CDR3 sequence (DNA): TGTGCCAGCAGTTTATTGGGTTTGGGTAGCAATCAGCCCCAGCATTTT. Full variable domain (rest looked up from reference TRBV28 and TRBJ1-5): DVKVTQSSRYLVKRTGEKVFLECVQDMDHENMFWYRQDPGLGLRLIYFSYDVKMKEKGDIPEGYSVSREKKERFSLILESASTNQTSMYLCASSLLGLGSNQPQHFGDGTRLSIL.

This chain connects TRBV2 to TRBJ1-2; D possibly corresponds to TRBD1 (6 bases). The CDR3 has 15 residues. CDR1 SNHLY and CDR2 FYNNEI come from the germline V gene. Trimming shortened V by 6 bases and J by 2 bases, and 16 bases separated the two germline ends. This CDR3 is CASSDDRWLNYGYTF. CDR3 sequence (DNA): TGTGCCAGCAGCGACGACAGGTGGTTGAACTATGGCTACACCTTC.

This rearrangement joins TRBV28 to TRBJ2-5; D not certain. V was cut by 5 bases and J by 0 bases, with 16 bases left in between. Germline V gene data show CDR1 as MDHEN and CDR2 as SYDVKM. This CDR3 contains 16 residues. Here the CDR3 DNA reads TGTGCCAGCAGTCCTCTTTTTGGGTGGGACCAAGAGACCCAGTACTTC. This gives the protein CASSPLFGWDQETQYF. The full variable domain, in which reference TRBV28 and TRBJ2-5 provide the parts outside the CDR3, is DVKVTQSSRYLVKRTGEKVFLECVQDMDHENMFWYRQDPGLGLRLIYFSYDVKMKEKGDIPEGYSVSREKKERFSLILESASTNQTSMYLCASSPLFGWDQETQYFGPGTRLLVL.

The chain joins TRBV27 to TRBJ1-1, with a weak D call TRBD1 (5 bases). Trimming stripped 3 bases from V and 0 bases from J, with 11 bases between. Looked up from germline, CDR1 is MNHEY and CDR2 is SMNVEV (reference sequence). This CDR3 spans 15 amino acids. The CDR3 region is CASSFGGLMNTEAFF. The CDR3 nucleotides are TGTGCCAGCAGTTTTGGGGGACTTATGAACACTGAAGCTTTCTTT.

This clone was recorded only once. The rearrangement uses TRBV27 and TRBJ2-7, with a tentative D call TRBD1 (5 bases). This CDR3 is 13 amino acids long. Germline values: CDR1 MNHEY, CDR2 SMNVEV (reference sequence). Deletions cut 6 bases from V and 2 bases from J, with 11 bases between. DNA of the CDR3: TGTGCCAGCAGCCCAGGGCACACCTACGAGCAGTACTTC. Residues: CASSPGHTYEQYF.

CDR3 bases: TGTGCCAGCAGTTACTCGGGCGGGAAGTCGGGGGAGCTGTTTTTT. As protein: CASSYSGGKSGELFF. The chain employs TRBV6-5 and TRBJ2-2; possible D gene TRBD2, 6 bases. The CDR3 has 15 residues. CDR1 MNHEY and CDR2 SVGAGI come from the germline V gene. Trimming cost V 0 bases and J 8 bases, with 13 bases left between them.

The J gene is TRBJ2-7, the V gene TRBV5-4; no clear D. Between the trimmed V and J ends, which lost 4 bases and 4 bases, there was a span of 18 bases. The length of the CDR3 is 15 residues. The V gene's germline CDR1 is SGHNT and CDR2 YYREEE (reference sequence). The CDR3 is CASSPNGQVLYEQYF. DNA of the CDR3: TGTGCCAGCAGCCCGAACGGCCAGGTCTTATACGAGCAGTACTTC.